A selection of T cell receptor beta chains follows, all from one sample in a study of shared clonotypes between healthy human individuals. Repertoires were generated with immunoSEQ multiplex PCR, while TCRdb's copy carries only in-frame clones and drops some. The sample holds 1.4 million or so clones, less than 99% seen once. Sequencing was carried out using naive CD4+ T cells sorted from blood. The receptors here all came from a man aged 25-45 years in good health. Both conserved end residues are part of each CDR3. The D gene is left open where the match is weak. Rows may omit the clone size; those that give it use once, few, many or a size class.

>.|TRBV27|few|TRBJ2-2
TGTGCCAGCAGTTTAGGATACACCGGGGAGCTGTTTTTT
CASSLGYTGELFF
>.|TRBV18|.|TRBJ1-4
TGTGCCAGCTCACCTCCCCCCGGGGTGAATGAAAAACTGTTTTTT
CASSPPPGVNEKLFF
>.|TRBV5-1|.|TRBJ2-2
TGCGCCAGCAGCTCGGTGACCGCCGGGGAGCTGTTTTTT
CASSSVTAGELFF
>.|TRBV25-1|.|TRBJ1-3
TGTGCCAGCAGTATGCTCCATAACACCATATATTTT
CASSMLHNTIYF
>TRBD2|TRBV29-1|.|TRBJ2-3
TGCAGCGTTGATTCTAGCGGGAACCGTGGCACAGATACGCAGTATTTT
CSVDSSGNRGTDTQYF
>.|TRBV19|.|TRBJ2-1
TGTGCCAGTAGTCCGGGACTCATCACTCCCAATGAGCAGTTCTTC
CASSPGLITPNEQFF
>.|TRBV13|.|TRBJ2-3
TGTGCCAGCAGCTCAACCCGGGTGGGGACGCAGTATTTT
CASSSTRVGTQYF
>.|TRBV27|once|TRBJ1-1
TGTGCCAGCACGGCGACTTTCGGCGCTGAAGCTTTCTTT
CASTATFGAEAFF
>.|TRBV20-1|.|TRBJ2-5
TGCAGTGCTTGGGACCTCCGGACCCAGTACTTC
CSAWDLRTQYF
>TRBD1|TRBV5-1|.|TRBJ1-2
TGCGCCAGCAGCTCACAGGGGACTCACTATGGCTACACCTTC
CASSSQGTHYGYTF
>.|TRBV4-3|.|TRBJ2-5
TGCGCCAGCAGCCAAGATGTAGGGACCGAGACCCAGTACTTC
CASSQDVGTETQYF
>TRBD2|TRBV20-1|.|TRBJ2-1
TGCCAAGCGGGAGGGAACAATGAGCAGTTCTTC
CQAGGNNEQFF
>.|TRBV9|.|TRBJ1-1
TGTGCCAGCAGCCTAGGGCAGTCGAACACTGAAGCTTTCTTT
CASSLGQSNTEAFF
>.|TRBV7-9|.|TRBJ1-2
TGTGCCAGCAGCCCTACAGAAATACGCGATAATGGCTACACCTTC
CASSPTEIRDNGYTF
>TRBD2|TRBV11-2|.|TRBJ2-2
TGTGCCTGCGGACTAGCGGGTAACACCGGGGAGCTGTTTTTT
CACGLAGNTGELFF
>TRBD1|TRBV30|.|TRBJ1-2
TGTGCCTGGGGAATCGACAGGGTCTATGGCTACACCTTC
CAWGIDRVYGYTF
>.|TRBV7-9|.|TRBJ2-3
TGTGCCAGCAGCTTATTGCGGAGCACAGATACGCAGTATTTT
CASSLLRSTDTQYF
>.|TRBV28|.|TRBJ1-5
TGTGCCAGCAGTTCCGGGGGCTTTCAGCCCCAGCATTTT
CASSSGGFQPQHF
>TRBD1|TRBV6-1|.|TRBJ2-3
TGTGCCAGCAGTGCGGGGACAGGGGTGAACACAGATACGCAGTATTTT
CASSAGTGVNTDTQYF
>.|TRBV15|.|TRBJ2-7
TGTGCCACCAGCAGCGGCAGGGATTATAACTACGAGCAGTACTTC
CATSSGRDYNYEQYF
>TRBD1|TRBV11-2|.|TRBJ2-4
TGTGCCAGCAGCTCGCAAGATTTGGACAGGGGGTTAGCCAAAAACATTCAGTACTTC
CASSSQDLDRGLAKNIQYF
>.|TRBV5-1|.|TRBJ1-1
TGCGCCAGCAGCTTGCGGGGCCATACGAACACTGAAGCTTTCTTT
CASSLRGHTNTEAFF